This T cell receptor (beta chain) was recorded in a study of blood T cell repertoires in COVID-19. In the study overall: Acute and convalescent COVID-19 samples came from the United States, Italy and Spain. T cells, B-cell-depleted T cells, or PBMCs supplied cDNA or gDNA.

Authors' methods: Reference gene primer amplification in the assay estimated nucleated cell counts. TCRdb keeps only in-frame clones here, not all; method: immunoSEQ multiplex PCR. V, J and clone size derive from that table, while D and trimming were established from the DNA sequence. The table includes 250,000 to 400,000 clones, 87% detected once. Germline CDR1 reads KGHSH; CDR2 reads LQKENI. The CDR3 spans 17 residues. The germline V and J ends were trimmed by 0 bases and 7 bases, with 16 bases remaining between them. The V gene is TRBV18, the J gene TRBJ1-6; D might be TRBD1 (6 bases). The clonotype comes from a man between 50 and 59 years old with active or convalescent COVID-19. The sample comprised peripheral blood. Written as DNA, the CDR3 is TGTGCCAGCTCACCACCGGGTGCAGGGGCGCGGAATTCACCCCTCCACTTT. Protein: CASSPPGAGARNSPLHF.